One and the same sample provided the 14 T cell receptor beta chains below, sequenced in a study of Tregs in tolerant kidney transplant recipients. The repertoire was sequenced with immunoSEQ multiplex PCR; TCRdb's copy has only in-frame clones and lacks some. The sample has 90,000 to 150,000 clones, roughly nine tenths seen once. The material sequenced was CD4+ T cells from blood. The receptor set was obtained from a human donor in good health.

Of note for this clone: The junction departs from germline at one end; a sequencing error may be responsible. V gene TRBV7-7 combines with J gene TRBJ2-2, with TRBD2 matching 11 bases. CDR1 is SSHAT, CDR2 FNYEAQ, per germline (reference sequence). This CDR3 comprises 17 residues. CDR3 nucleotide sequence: TGTGCCAGCAGCTTACTAGCGGGAGGAGCGAACACCGGGGAACTGTTTTTT. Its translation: CASSLLAGGANTGELFF.

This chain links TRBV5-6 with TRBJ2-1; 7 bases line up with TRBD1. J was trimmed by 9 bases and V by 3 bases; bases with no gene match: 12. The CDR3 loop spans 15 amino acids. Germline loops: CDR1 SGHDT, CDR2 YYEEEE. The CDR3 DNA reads TGTGCCAGCAGCTCGGCCCGGACAGGTCTGCCTGAGCAGTTCTTC. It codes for CASSSARTGLPEQFF. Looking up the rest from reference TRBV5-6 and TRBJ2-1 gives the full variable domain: DAGVTQSPTHLIKTRGQQVTLRCSPKSGHDTVSWYQQALGQGPQFIFQYYEEEERQRGNFPDRFSGHQFPNYSSELNVNALLLGDSALYLCASSSARTGLPEQFFGPGTRLTVL.

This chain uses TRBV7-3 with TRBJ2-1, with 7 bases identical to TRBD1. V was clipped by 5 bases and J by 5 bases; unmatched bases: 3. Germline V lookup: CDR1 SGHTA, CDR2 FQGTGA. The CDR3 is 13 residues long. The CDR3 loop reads CASSQQGNNEQFF. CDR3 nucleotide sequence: TGTGCCAGCAGCCAACAGGGGAACAATGAGCAGTTCTTC.

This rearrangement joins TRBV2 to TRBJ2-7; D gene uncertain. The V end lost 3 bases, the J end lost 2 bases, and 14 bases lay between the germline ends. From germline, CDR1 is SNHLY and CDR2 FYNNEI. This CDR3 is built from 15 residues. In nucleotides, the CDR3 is TGTGCCAGCAGTGAGAGGCTAGTTGTCGCCTACGAGCAGTACTTC. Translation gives CASSERLVVAYEQYF.

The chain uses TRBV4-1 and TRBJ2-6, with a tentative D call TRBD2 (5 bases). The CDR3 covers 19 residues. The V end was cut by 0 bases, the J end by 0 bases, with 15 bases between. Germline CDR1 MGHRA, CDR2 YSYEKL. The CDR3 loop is CASSQDKYQRSSGANVLTF. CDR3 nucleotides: TGCGCCAGCAGCCAAGATAAGTACCAGCGGAGCTCTGGGGCCAACGTCCTGACTTTC.

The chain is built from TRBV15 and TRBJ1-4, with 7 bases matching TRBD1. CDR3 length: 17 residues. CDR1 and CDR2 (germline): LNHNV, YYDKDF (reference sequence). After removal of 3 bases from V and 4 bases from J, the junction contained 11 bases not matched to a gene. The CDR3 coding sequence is TGTGCCACCAGCAGGGGACAGAGGGCGCCTCGTAATGAAAAACTGTTTTTT. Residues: CATSRGQRAPRNEKLFF.

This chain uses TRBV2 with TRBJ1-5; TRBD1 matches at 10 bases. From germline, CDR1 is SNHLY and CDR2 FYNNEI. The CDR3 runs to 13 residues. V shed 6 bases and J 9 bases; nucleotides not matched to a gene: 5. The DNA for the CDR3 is TGTGCCAGCAGCCGGGACAGGGGTTGGCCCCAGCATTTT. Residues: CASSRDRGWPQHF.

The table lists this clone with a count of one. The CDR3 spells CASSTSGSMNTEAFF. CDR3 DNA: TGTGCCAGCAGCACCTCTGGCAGCATGAACACTGAAGCTTTCTTT. The chain combines TRBV5-4 with TRBJ1-1; D is ambiguous. The CDR3 loop spans 15 amino acids. Trimming removed 4 bases from V and 0 bases from J, with 13 bases in between. CDR1 and CDR2 (germline): SGHNT, YYREEE (reference sequence). Full variable domain (missing parts from reference TRBV5-4 and TRBJ1-1): ETGVTQSPTHLIKTRGQQVTLRCSSQSGHNTVSWYQQALGQGPQFIFQYYREEENGRGNFPPRFSGLQFPNYSSELNVNALELDDSALYLCASSTSGSMNTEAFFGQGTRLTVV.

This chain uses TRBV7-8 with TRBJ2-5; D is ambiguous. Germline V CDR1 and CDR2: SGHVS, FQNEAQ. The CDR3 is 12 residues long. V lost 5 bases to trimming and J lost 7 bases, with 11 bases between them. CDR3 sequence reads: CASSPPAATQYF. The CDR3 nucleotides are TGTGCCAGCAGCCCCCCCGCGGCGACCCAGTACTTC.

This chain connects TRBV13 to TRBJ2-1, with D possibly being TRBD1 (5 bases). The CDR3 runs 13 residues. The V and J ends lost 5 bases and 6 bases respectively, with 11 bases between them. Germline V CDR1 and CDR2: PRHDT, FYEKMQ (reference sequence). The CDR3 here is CASSPLGANEQFF. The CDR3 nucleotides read TGTGCCAGCAGCCCGCTAGGGGCCAATGAGCAGTTCTTC.

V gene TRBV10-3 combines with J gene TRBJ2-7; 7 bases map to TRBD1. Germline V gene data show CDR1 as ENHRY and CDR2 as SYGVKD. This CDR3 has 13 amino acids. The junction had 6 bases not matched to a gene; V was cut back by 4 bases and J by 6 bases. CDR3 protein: CAISGGTVSEQYF. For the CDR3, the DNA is TGTGCCATCAGTGGAGGGACAGTCTCCGAGCAGTACTTC.

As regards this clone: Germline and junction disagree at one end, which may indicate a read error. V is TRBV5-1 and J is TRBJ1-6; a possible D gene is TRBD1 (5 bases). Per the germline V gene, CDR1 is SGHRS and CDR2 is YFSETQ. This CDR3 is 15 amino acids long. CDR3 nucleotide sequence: TGCTCCAGCAAAGTGGGGCCGGAATATAATTCACCCCTCCACTTT. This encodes CSSKVGPEYNSPLHF.

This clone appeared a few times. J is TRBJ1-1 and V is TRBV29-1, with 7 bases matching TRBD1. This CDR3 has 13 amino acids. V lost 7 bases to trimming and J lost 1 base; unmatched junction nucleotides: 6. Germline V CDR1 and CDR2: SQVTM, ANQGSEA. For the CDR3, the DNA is TGCAGCGGCCAGGGACAGCCGAACACTGAAGCTTTCTTT. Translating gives CSGQGQPNTEAFF.

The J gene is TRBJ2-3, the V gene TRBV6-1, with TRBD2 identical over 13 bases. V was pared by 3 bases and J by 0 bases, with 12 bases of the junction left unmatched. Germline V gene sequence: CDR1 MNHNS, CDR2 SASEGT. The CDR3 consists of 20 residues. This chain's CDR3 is CASSERGLAGSRTSTDTQYF. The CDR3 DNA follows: TGTGCCAGCAGTGAGAGGGGACTAGCGGGGTCACGCACTAGCACAGATACGCAGTATTTT.